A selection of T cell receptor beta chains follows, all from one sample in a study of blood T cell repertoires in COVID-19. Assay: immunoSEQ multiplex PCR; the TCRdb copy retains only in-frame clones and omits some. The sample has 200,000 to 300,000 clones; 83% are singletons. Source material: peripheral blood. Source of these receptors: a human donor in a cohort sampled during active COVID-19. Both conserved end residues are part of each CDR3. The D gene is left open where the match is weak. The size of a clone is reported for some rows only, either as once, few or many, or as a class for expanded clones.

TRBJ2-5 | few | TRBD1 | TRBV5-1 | CASSLSQGQETQYF | TGCGCCAGCAGCTTGTCACAGGGGCAAGAGACCCAGTACTTC
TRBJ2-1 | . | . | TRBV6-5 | CASRPQGRNEQFF | TGTGCCAGCAGACCACAGGGTAGAAATGAGCAGTTCTTC
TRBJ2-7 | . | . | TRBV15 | CATSRTKQHFSYEQYF | TGTGCCACCAGCAGAACCAAACAGCATTTCTCCTACGAGCAGTACTTC
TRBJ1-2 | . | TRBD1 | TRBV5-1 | CASSPRTGADGYTF | TGCGCCAGCAGCCCTCGGACAGGGGCGGATGGCTACACCTTC
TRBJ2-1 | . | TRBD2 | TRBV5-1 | CASSLTSGLDNEQFF | TGCGCCAGCAGCTTGACTAGCGGACTTGACAATGAGCAGTTCTTC
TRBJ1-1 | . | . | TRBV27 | CASSYTGNTEAFF | TGTGCCAGCAGTTACACAGGGAACACTGAAGCTTTCTTT
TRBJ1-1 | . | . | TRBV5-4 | CASSLVDIDEAFF | TGTGCCAGCAGCTTGGTGGACATCGATGAAGCTTTCTTT
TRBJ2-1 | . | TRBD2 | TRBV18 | CASSLTSGTYNEQFF | TGTGCCAGCTCACTCACTAGCGGGACTTACAATGAGCAGTTCTTC
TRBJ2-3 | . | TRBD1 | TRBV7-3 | CASSRQWTGKTDTQYF | TGTGCCAGCAGCCGTCAATGGACAGGGAAGACAGATACGCAGTATTTT
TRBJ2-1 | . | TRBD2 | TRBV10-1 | CASSENSGSTNEQFF | TGCGCCAGCAGTGAAAACAGCGGGAGTACCAATGAGCAGTTCTTC
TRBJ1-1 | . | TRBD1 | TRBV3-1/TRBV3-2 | CASSQFFGDRGIETFF | TGTGCCAGCAGCCAATTCTTCGGGGACAGGGGAATAGAAACTTTCTTT
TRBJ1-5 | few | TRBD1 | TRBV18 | CASSPGQGNQPQHF | TGTGCCAGCTCACCCGGACAGGGGAATCAGCCCCAGCATTTT
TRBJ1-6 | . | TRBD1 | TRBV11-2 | CASSSVGMTGANSPLHF | TGTGCCAGCAGCTCCGTGGGGATGACAGGGGCCAATTCACCCCTCCACTTT
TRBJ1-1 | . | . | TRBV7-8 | CASSPTRGGTEAFF | TGTGCCAGCAGCCCTACCCGGGGAGGGACTGAAGCTTTCTTT
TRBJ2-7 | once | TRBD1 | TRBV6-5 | CASRRQGYGEQYF | TGTGCCAGCAGGCGACAGGGTTATGGCGAGCAGTACTTC
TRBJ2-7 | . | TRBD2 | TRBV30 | CALSSGEYSYEQYF | TGTGCCTTATCTAGCGGCGAGTACTCCTACGAGCAGTACTTC
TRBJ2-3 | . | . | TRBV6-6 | CASTRGALTDTQYF | TGTGCCAGCACCAGGGGGGCGCTAACAGATACGCAGTATTTT
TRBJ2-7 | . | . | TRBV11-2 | CASSRREDSQYEQYF | TGTGCCAGCAGCCGGCGCGAGGACAGTCAATACGAGCAGTACTTC
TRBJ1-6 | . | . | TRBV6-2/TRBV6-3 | CASTPGGPRRGPGSPLHF | TGTGCCAGCACCCCGGGCGGGCCCCGGAGGGGTCCGGGTTCACCCCTCCACTTT
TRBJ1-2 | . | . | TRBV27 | CASSWGTGNPTNYGYTF | TGTGCCAGCTCTTGGGGAACGGGGAACCCAACTAACTATGGCTACACCTTC
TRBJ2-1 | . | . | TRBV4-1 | CASSSRQGFTYNEQFF | TGCGCCAGCAGCTCGAGGCAGGGGTTCACCTACAATGAGCAGTTCTTC
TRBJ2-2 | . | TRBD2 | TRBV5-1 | CASSRVTSGGFTGELFF | TGCGCCAGCAGCAGGGTAACTAGCGGGGGCTTCACCGGGGAGCTGTTTTTT
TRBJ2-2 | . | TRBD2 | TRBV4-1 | CASSQGGAGGFSGELFF | TGCGCCAGCAGCCAAGGTGGAGCGGGAGGGTTCTCCGGGGAGCTGTTTTTT
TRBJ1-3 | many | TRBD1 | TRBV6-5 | CASSLGQGNTIYF | TGTGCCAGCAGTTTGGGACAGGGAAACACCATATATTTT
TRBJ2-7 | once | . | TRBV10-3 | CAIDPGTTQNEQYF | TGTGCCATAGACCCCGGGACAACTCAAAACGAGCAGTACTTC
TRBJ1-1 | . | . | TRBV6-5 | CATVLRENTEAFF | TGTGCCACAGTACTCCGGGAGAACACTGAAGCTTTCTTT